This T cell receptor beta chain was captured in a study of blood T cell repertoires in COVID-19. Study background: COVID-19 samples collected from the United States, Italy and Spain covered acute and convalescent phases.

Per the study methods: From reference gene primer amplification, estimates of nucleated cell counts were derived. The data were produced by immunoSEQ multiplex PCR, yet TCRdb's version contains in-frame clones alone and is incomplete. Clone size and the V and J calls come from that table; the DNA yielded D and trimming. The sample lists hundreds of thousands of clones, roughly 89% occurring once. J was trimmed by 1 base and V by 0 bases; bases with no gene match: 11. CDR1 and CDR2 from the germline V gene are SGHTA and FQGNSA. The CDR3 extends over 18 amino acids. This clone was detected only a few times. Recovered Cohort 3 donors showed two negative PCRs, clearance, or symptom resolution.

The specimen was PBMCs or T cells enriched from blood (not recorded which). V usage is TRBV7-2 and J usage is TRBJ1-1; TRBD1 agrees at 7 bases. This TCR was sampled from a woman aged 45 to 65 who had recovered from COVID-19. Here the CDR3 DNA reads TGTGCCAGCAGCTTAGCTGCGGGGACAGATAAAAAGAACACTGAAGCTTTCTTT. Residues: CASSLAAGTDKKNTEAFF.